Below are 23 T cell receptor beta chains sequenced from a single sample in a study of cytomegalovirus exposure and HLA in healthy donors. Here immunoSEQ multiplex PCR was the method, and the copy in TCRdb shows in-frame clones only, minus some. In the table there are 160,000 or so clones, around four fifths of which are singletons. The sample consisted of PBMCs. The receptor source for this set is a man aged 25-45 years in good health and CMV-seropositive.

This clone was found a few times. The J gene is TRBJ1-4, the V gene TRBV14; D is uncertain. The germline V and J ends were trimmed by 6 bases and 4 bases, with 12 bases remaining between them. CDR3 length: 14 amino acids. The germline V gene has CDR1 SGHDN and CDR2 FVKESK. CDR3 DNA: TGTGCCAGCAGTTATGACTGGCGTAATGAAAAACTGTTTTTT. It encodes CASSYDWRNEKLFF.

CDR3 residues: CASSSDRGEQYF. CDR3 DNA sequence: TGTGCCAGCAGCTCGGACAGGGGCGAGCAGTACTTC. This chain connects TRBV7-2 to TRBJ2-7; 9 nucleotides agree with TRBD1. This CDR3 has 12 residues. Germline V gene data show CDR1 as SGHTA and CDR2 as FQGNSA. V was clipped by 4 bases and J by 6 bases; unmatched bases: 1.

The rearrangement uses TRBV4-1 and TRBJ1-1, with D possibly matching TRBD1 (5 bases). The V end lost 4 bases, the J end lost 3 bases, and 18 bases lay between the germline ends. The CDR3 contains 16 residues. Germline CDR1 MGHRA, CDR2 YSYEKL. CDR3 in DNA: TGCGCCAGCAGCCCCGGCGGCAGGGAGGGTGACACTGAAGCTTTCTTT. This sequence encodes CASSPGGREGDTEAFF.

The chain couples TRBV5-4 to TRBJ1-2; the match to TRBD1 covers 10 bases. CDR1 and CDR2 (germline): SGHNT, YYREEE (reference sequence). V shed 4 bases and J 7 bases; nucleotides not matched to a gene: 10. The CDR3 loop spans 15 amino acids. The CDR3 region is CASSLRDRGDGGYTF. CDR3 nucleotide sequence: TGTGCCAGCAGCCTCCGGGACAGGGGAGATGGTGGCTACACCTTC.

The rearrangement uses TRBV19 and TRBJ2-1, with 11 bases fitting TRBD2. The length of the CDR3 is 15 residues. Germline CDR1 and CDR2: LNHDA and SQIVND (reference sequence). J lost 5 bases, V lost 4 bases, and 4 bases had no gene match. The DNA of the CDR3 is TGTGCCAGTAGTAATAGCGGGGGGGCACACAATGAGCAGTTCTTC. It encodes CASSNSGGAHNEQFF.

The chain carries TRBV7-2 and TRBJ1-2; D is uncertain. The CDR3 sequence is 16 residues long. The germline V gene has CDR1 SGHTA and CDR2 FQGNSA. The V end was cut by 5 bases, the J end by 4 bases, with 20 bases between. DNA for the CDR3: TGTGCCAGCAGCGAATTCGAGGCGTCGCTTGGCTATGGCTACACCTTC. Amino acids: CASSEFEASLGYGYTF. Full variable domain (rest looked up from reference TRBV7-2 and TRBJ1-2): GAGVSQSPSNKVTEKGKDVELRCDPISGHTALYWYRQSLGQGLEFLIYFQGNSAPDKSGLPSDRFSAERTGGSVSTLTIQRTQQEDSAVYLCASSEFEASLGYGYTFGSGTRLTVV.

The V and J genes are TRBV21-1 and TRBJ1-6. TRBV21-1 is an annotated pseudogene. This CDR3 has 20 residues. The CDR3 DNA reads as TGTGCCAGCAGCGGAGGGGACCGAGGTACTTCGGTCGTAGTTGGTTCACCCCTCCACTTT. As protein: CASSGGDRGTSVVVGSPLHF.

V is TRBV5-4 and J is TRBJ2-2; D is unresolved. V lost 0 bases to trimming and J lost 8 bases, with 5 bases between them. Germline CDR1 is SGHNT and CDR2 is YYREEE (reference sequence). This CDR3 contains 12 residues. In nucleotides, the CDR3 is TGTGCCAGCAGCTTGGTTTCTGGGGAGCTGTTTTTT. Protein sequence: CASSLVSGELFF.

This chain connects TRBV7-2 to TRBJ2-7; no clear D gene. Per the germline V gene, CDR1 is SGHTA and CDR2 is FQGNSA. The CDR3 consists of 13 residues. V was pared by 3 bases and J by 1 base, with 7 bases between. The CDR3 nucleotides read TGTGCCAGCAGCTTGGAGAGGTCCTACGAGCAGTACTTC. Protein product: CASSLERSYEQYF.

The gene calls are TRBV9 and TRBJ2-1; D is uncertain. The CDR3 loop spans 14 amino acids. Trimming shortened V by 1 base and J by 0 bases, and 5 bases separated the two germline ends. The germline V gene has CDR1 SGDLS and CDR2 YYNGEE. The CDR3 DNA reads TGTGCCAGCAGCGTAATGAGCTCCTACAATGAGCAGTTCTTC. As protein: CASSVMSSYNEQFF. The full variable domain, completed using reference TRBV9 and TRBJ2-1, is DSGVTQTPKHLITATGQRVTLRCSPRSGDLSVYWYQQSLDQGLQFLIQYYNGEERAKGNILERFSAQQFPDLHSELNLSSLELGDSALYFCASSVMSSYNEQFFGPGTRLTVL.

The CDR3 nucleotides are TGTGCCAGCAGTGACAGGGAGGGCAATCAGCCCCAGCATTTT. Translation gives CASSDREGNQPQHF. This sequence joins TRBV2 and TRBJ1-5; possibly TRBD1 for D (5 bases). Trimming took 3 bases from V and 2 from J, leaving 8 bases between them. Germline CDR1 and CDR2: SNHLY and FYNNEI. CDR3 length: 14 residues.

The genes are TRBV27 and TRBJ1-1, with D perhaps TRBD1 (5 bases). Germline assignment: CDR1 MNHEY and CDR2 SMNVEV (reference sequence). This CDR3 has 14 residues. V lost 5 bases and J 11 bases, leaving 21 bases between the germline ends. CDR3 nucleotides: TGTGCCAGCAGTCTTAACGCACAGGTCCCACTGGCTTTCTTT. Its protein product is CASSLNAQVPLAFF.

This clone was seen a few times. The J gene is TRBJ2-5, the V gene TRBV27, with D unclear. Germline V gene lookup returns CDR1 MNHEY and CDR2 SMNVEV (reference sequence). The CDR3 is made up of 14 amino acids. V was cut by 5 bases and J by 5 bases, with 15 bases left in between. DNA of the CDR3: TGTGCCAGCAGTCTCCGACAAGCCCAGGAGACCCAGTACTTC. It encodes CASSLRQAQETQYF.

The chain is built from TRBV6-5 and TRBJ2-1, with 7 bases identical to TRBD2. From germline, CDR1 is MNHEY and CDR2 SVGAGI. Germline trimming cut 6 bases from V and 2 bases from J; bases unmatched to any gene: 7. The CDR3 spans 15 residues. The CDR3 is CASSEMGGAYNEQFF. Here the CDR3 DNA reads TGTGCCAGCAGCGAGATGGGGGGGGCCTACAATGAGCAGTTCTTC.

The chain couples TRBV13 to TRBJ2-3; D is ambiguous. CDR3 size: 14 residues. CDR1 and CDR2 (germline): PRHDT, FYEKMQ (reference sequence). The germline V and J ends were trimmed by 5 bases and 0 bases, with 9 bases remaining between them. CDR3 sequence (DNA): TGTGCCAGCAGCAACCCCGGGAGCACAGATACGCAGTATTTT. It codes for CASSNPGSTDTQYF.

The V gene is TRBV9, the J gene TRBJ1-3, with TRBD1 identical over 9 bases. The V and J ends lost 2 bases and 5 bases, in that order; junction bases with no gene match: 8. From germline, CDR1 is SGDLS and CDR2 YYNGEE. The CDR3 is 16 residues long. The CDR3 protein is CASSVGGTGLRNTIYF. The DNA for the CDR3 is TGTGCCAGCAGCGTTGGGGGGACAGGGCTTAGAAACACCATATATTTT.

The rearrangement links TRBV9 to TRBJ2-1; 9 bases fit TRBD1. In germline, CDR1 is SGDLS, CDR2 YYNGEE. The CDR3 has 15 residues. With 0 bases clipped from V and 3 bases from J, the junction kept 1 base outside the gene matches. CDR3 sequence reads: CASSVGTGDYNEQFF. The DNA of the CDR3 is TGTGCCAGCAGCGTAGGGACAGGGGACTACAATGAGCAGTTCTTC. The full variable domain, its missing parts supplied by reference TRBV9 and TRBJ2-1, is DSGVTQTPKHLITATGQRVTLRCSPRSGDLSVYWYQQSLDQGLQFLIQYYNGEERAKGNILERFSAQQFPDLHSELNLSSLELGDSALYFCASSVGTGDYNEQFFGPGTRLTVL.

The V call is TRBV4-3, the J call TRBJ1-5, with D perhaps matching TRBD1 (6 bases). Germline CDR1 is LGHNA and CDR2 is YSLEER. V was cut by 0 bases and J by 7 bases, with 13 bases left in between. This CDR3 comprises 15 residues. The CDR3 is CASSQEDSLGQPQHF. CDR3 in DNA: TGCGCCAGCAGCCAAGAGGACAGCCTGGGGCAGCCCCAGCATTTT.

The rearrangement joins TRBV6-5 to TRBJ2-3, with D perhaps matching TRBD2 (6 bases). The CDR3 has 14 amino acids. The V gene's germline CDR1 is MNHEY and CDR2 SVGAGI. Trimming removed 6 bases from V and 5 bases from J, with 15 bases in between. CDR3 region: CASSPRDSRDTQYF. CDR3 bases: TGTGCCAGCAGCCCTCGGGACTCCAGAGATACGCAGTATTTT.

The rearrangement links TRBV19 to TRBJ1-5; 10 bases are a match to TRBD1. The CDR3 totals 15 residues. Trimming at V came to 3 bases and at J to 9 bases, leaving 8 bases not matched to a gene. The germline gives CDR1 LNHDA, CDR2 SQIVND (reference sequence). The CDR3: CASSIGTGDFLPQHF. For the CDR3, the DNA is TGTGCCAGTAGTATCGGGACAGGGGACTTTTTGCCCCAGCATTTT.

The chain has TRBV7-6 and TRBJ2-5; no definite D call. The ends were cut back, 3 bases at V and 5 bases at J, with 10 bases in the middle. Germline V lookup: CDR1 SGHVS, CDR2 FNYEAQ. The CDR3 runs to 13 residues. The DNA for the CDR3 is TGTGCCAGCAGCTTGGCTCCCGGGGAGACCCAGTACTTC. Translation: CASSLAPGETQYF.

This clone was seen only once. The chain links TRBV5-8 to TRBJ1-6; TRBD1 matches 8 bases. The trim removed 1 base at V and 10 bases at J, leaving 4 bases unmatched. The CDR3 spans 14 residues. The germline V gene has CDR1 SGHTS and CDR2 YDEGEE. The CDR3 nucleotides are TGTGCCAGCAGCTTGCCAGGGGGCCTCTCACCCCTCCACTTT. It codes for CASSLPGGLSPLHF.

The chain is built from TRBV2 and TRBJ2-3; D is uncertain. V shed 2 bases and J shed 2 bases, with 8 bases lying between them. Germline CDR1 SNHLY, CDR2 FYNNEI. The CDR3 loop spans 14 amino acids. For the CDR3, the DNA is TGTGCCAGCAGTGAACGTGACAACACAGATACGCAGTATTTT. Encoded protein: CASSERDNTDTQYF.